This entry lists 30 T cell receptor beta chains sequenced from one sample in a study of shared clonotypes between healthy human individuals. The repertoire was sequenced with immunoSEQ multiplex PCR; TCRdb's copy has only in-frame clones and lacks some. The sample has approximately 240,000 clones, approximately 65% seen once; the top ten hold around 10%. The sequencing sample was made of memory CD4+ T cells sorted from blood. Noted subset: CD45RA-negative fraction. The receptor set was obtained from a man in his thirties or forties in good health.

The chain combines TRBV28 with TRBJ2-1, with 7 bases matching TRBD1. The V and J ends lost 8 bases and 6 bases, in that order; junction bases with no gene match: 4. From germline, CDR1 is MDHEN and CDR2 SYDVKM. The CDR3 runs 12 residues. This chain's CDR3 is CASAAGGNEQFF. CDR3 coding DNA: TGTGCCAGCGCGGCAGGGGGCAATGAGCAGTTCTTC.

The chain links TRBV5-1 to TRBJ2-3, with 8 nucleotides matching TRBD2. This CDR3 is 16 amino acids long. CDR1 is SGHRS, CDR2 YFSETQ, per germline. V dropped 0 bases and J dropped 0; count of bases not matched to a gene: 3. The CDR3 nucleotides read TGCGCCAGCAGCTTGGTTAGCGGGATAAGCACAGATACGCAGTATTTT. This translates into CASSLVSGISTDTQYF.

V gene TRBV7-2 combines with J gene TRBJ2-7, with TRBD2 identical over 14 bases. Germline V CDR1 and CDR2: SGHTA, FQGNSA. The CDR3 is 18 amino acids. J lost 1 base, V lost 1 base, and 6 bases had no gene match. The CDR3 here is CASSLGGTSGSASYEQYF. Here the CDR3 DNA reads TGTGCCAGCAGCTTAGGGGGGACTAGCGGGAGCGCTTCCTACGAGCAGTACTTC.

This sequence joins TRBV11-3 and TRBJ2-7; D uncertain. CDR3 length: 14 residues. Trimming left V 1 base short and J 0 bases short, with 7 bases between. CDR1 and CDR2 (germline): SGHNT, YENEEA. The CDR3 DNA reads as TGTGCCAGCAGCTTAGGGCAGAGCTCCTACGAGCAGTACTTC. As protein: CASSLGQSSYEQYF.

This chain uses TRBV28 with TRBJ1-1; unclear D gene. In germline, CDR1 is MDHEN, CDR2 SYDVKM. Trimming took 6 bases from V and 0 from J, leaving 2 bases between them. The CDR3 is 11 residues long. CDR3 loop: CASRLNTEAFF. The CDR3 DNA reads TGTGCCAGCAGGTTGAACACTGAAGCTTTCTTT.

This clone was counted a few times. This sequence joins TRBV19 and TRBJ1-2; TRBD1 matches 7 bases. Germline V CDR1 and CDR2: LNHDA, SQIVND (reference sequence). J was trimmed by 14 bases and V by 5 bases; bases with no gene match: 20. The CDR3 covers 15 residues. This chain's CDR3 is CASSVGTDNSYGWTF. The CDR3 bases are TGTGCCAGTAGTGTTGGGACAGACAATAGCTATGGCTGGACCTTC.

The chain combines TRBV19 with TRBJ1-2; tentatively, D is TRBD1 (5 bases). Trimming took 5 bases from V and 3 from J, leaving 19 bases between them. The germline CDR1 and CDR2 sequences are LNHDA and SQIVND (reference sequence). The length of the CDR3 is 16 residues. The CDR3 region has the DNA TGTGCCAGTAGTGGGGAAACGGATAAAGGGGACTATGGCTACACCTTC. Protein product: CASSGETDKGDYGYTF.

The CDR3 sequence is CASSLSRGQGTYGYTF. CDR3 bases: TGTGCCAGCAGCTTAAGTAGGGGACAGGGTACCTATGGCTACACCTTC. This chain connects TRBV7-2 to TRBJ1-2; 9 bases agree with TRBD1. After removal of 2 bases from V and 4 bases from J, the junction contained 8 bases not matched to a gene. Germline assignment: CDR1 SGHTA and CDR2 FQGNSA. This CDR3 region has 16 residues.

The chain has TRBV14 and TRBJ2-3; no clear D. This CDR3 has 13 amino acids. V was clipped by 2 bases and J by 9 bases, with 12 bases between them. Germline values: CDR1 SGHDN, CDR2 FVKESK. The CDR3: CASSQQYGTTQYF. As DNA, the CDR3 is TGTGCCAGCAGCCAACAATATGGCACCACGCAGTATTTT.

The chain employs TRBV29-1 and TRBJ2-3; D not certain. Trimming stripped 6 bases from V and 0 bases from J, with 7 bases between. The germline V gene has CDR1 SQVTM and CDR2 ANQGSEA. CDR3 length equals 12 residues. As DNA, the CDR3 is TGCAGCGTCGGTAGAAGCACAGATACGCAGTATTTT. It encodes CSVGRSTDTQYF.

In its sample, this clone was seen once. This sample also contains other DNA sequences that code for the same CDR3. V gene TRBV2 combines with J gene TRBJ2-1, with TRBD1 matching over 7 bases. V gave up 5 bases and J gave up 0 bases; unmatched junction bases: 1. The CDR3 totals 14 residues. Germline V gene data show CDR1 as SNHLY and CDR2 as FYNNEI. Here the CDR3 DNA reads TGTGCCAGCAGTCCAGGGGGCTCCTACAATGAGCAGTTCTTC. Translation: CASSPGGSYNEQFF. Full variable domain (missing parts from reference TRBV2 and TRBJ2-1): EPEVTQTPSHQVTQMGQEVILRCVPISNHLYFYWYRQILGQKVEFLVSFYNNEISEKSEIFDDQFSVERPDGSNFTLKIRSTKLEDSAMYFCASSPGGSYNEQFFGPGTRLTVL.

V and J are TRBV27 and TRBJ2-7, with 13 positions matching TRBD2. J lost 4 bases, V lost 4 bases, and 4 bases had no gene match. This CDR3 spans 15 amino acids. Germline-derived CDR1 and CDR2 are MNHEY and SMNVEV (reference sequence). CDR3 DNA sequence: TGTGCCAGCAGTTCTCGACTAGCGGGAGGTTACGAGCAGTACTTC. It is translated as CASSSRLAGGYEQYF.

The rearrangement joins TRBV6-4 to TRBJ1-1; D may be TRBD1 (5 bases). The CDR3 loop spans 14 amino acids. Per germline, CDR1 MRHNA and CDR2 SNTAGT. The V gene lost 5 bases and the J gene lost 4 bases, with 14 bases spanning the gap. The chain's CDR3 is CASSKERGGTEAFF. In DNA, the CDR3 is TGTGCCAGCAGTAAGGAGAGGGGAGGCACTGAAGCTTTCTTT.

The CDR3 region has the DNA TGTGCCATCAGTCAGGGAGGGGAGACCCAGTACTTC. It encodes CAISQGGETQYF. The rearrangement joins TRBV10-3 to TRBJ2-5, with 7 positions matching TRBD2. The CDR3 extends over 12 amino acids. Germline loops: CDR1 ENHRY, CDR2 SYGVKD. With 5 bases clipped from V and 5 bases from J, the junction kept 2 bases outside the gene matches.

The V gene is TRBV5-1, the J gene TRBJ2-3; perhaps TRBD1 as D (7 bases). The V and J ends lost 0 bases and 4 bases respectively, with 15 bases between them. CDR1 and CDR2 from the germline V gene are SGHRS and YFSETQ. CDR3 length: 16 amino acids. The CDR3 DNA is TGCGCCAGCAGCTTGGACGGGGCAGGGGGGCCAGATACGCAGTATTTT. Translated, it gives CASSLDGAGGPDTQYF.

The chain joins TRBV27 to TRBJ2-1, with 12 bases fitting TRBD2. Germline V CDR1 and CDR2: MNHEY, SMNVEV (reference sequence). Trimming took 7 bases from V and 5 from J; bases not matched to a gene: 6. The CDR3 is 15 residues long. CDR3 nucleotides: TGTGCCAGCACCAGGACTAGCGGGACTCACAATGAGCAGTTCTTC. It encodes CASTRTSGTHNEQFF.

This clone occurred many times. The chain carries TRBV11-2 and TRBJ2-3; a weak D match, TRBD2 (5 bases). Germline CDR1 and CDR2: SGHAT and FQNNGV. V lost 1 base and J 9 bases, leaving 11 bases between the germline ends. The length of the CDR3 is 13 residues. DNA for the CDR3: TGTGCCAGCAGCTTAGTGGCGCGAGGGACGCAGTATTTT. It encodes CASSLVARGTQYF.

This clone was seen only a few times. The chain is built from TRBV2 and TRBJ2-2; D gene uncertain. CDR1 is SNHLY and CDR2 is FYNNEI in the germline V gene. Trimming cost V 4 bases and J 1 base, with 10 bases left between them. This CDR3 contains 15 residues. CDR3 amino acids: CASSGLLVNTGELFF. CDR3 nucleotide sequence: TGTGCCAGCAGTGGTCTCCTAGTGAACACCGGGGAGCTGTTTTTT.

In DNA, the CDR3 is TGTGCCAGCAGCTTAGTTGCGGAGGTCGGCGAGCAGTACTTC. Residues: CASSLVAEVGEQYF. This rearrangement joins TRBV11-2 to TRBJ2-7; TRBD2 is a possible D gene (5 bases). This CDR3 comprises 14 residues. Germline CDR1 reads SGHAT; CDR2 reads FQNNGV. The germline V and J ends were trimmed by 1 base and 6 bases, with 13 bases remaining between them.

This clone occurred a few times. In the same sample, other DNA sequences code for this CDR3. The genes are TRBV11-2 and TRBJ2-1; D is uncertain. The germline V gene has CDR1 SGHAT and CDR2 FQNNGV. This CDR3 is built from 13 residues. Deletions cut 1 base from V and 7 bases from J, with 8 bases between. CDR3 nucleotide sequence: TGTGCCAGCAGCTTAGCTAGACTTAATGAGCAGTTCTTC. It encodes CASSLARLNEQFF.

The gene calls are TRBV9 and TRBJ2-5, with D perhaps TRBD1 (5 bases). The length of the CDR3 is 12 residues. Per the germline V gene, CDR1 is SGDLS and CDR2 is YYNGEE. The V end was cut by 7 bases, the J end by 7 bases, with 14 bases between. The CDR3 DNA sequence: TGTGCCAGCGGTACAGGAGTGGGGACCCAGTACTTC. This codes for CASGTGVGTQYF. Supplemented by reference TRBV9 and TRBJ2-5, the full variable domain reads DSGVTQTPKHLITATGQRVTLRCSPRSGDLSVYWYQQSLDQGLQFLIQYYNGEERAKGNILERFSAQQFPDLHSELNLSSLELGDSALYFCASGTGVGTQYFGPGTRLLVL.

The chain joins TRBV30 to TRBJ2-5, with a tentative D call TRBD2 (6 bases). V lost 0 bases and J 5 bases, leaving 10 bases between the germline ends. The CDR3 extends over 13 amino acids. Germline V gives CDR1 GTSNPN, CDR2 SVGIG (reference sequence). CDR3 in amino acids: CAWSVRGSETQYF. CDR3 sequence (DNA): TGTGCCTGGAGTGTACGGGGGAGCGAGACCCAGTACTTC.

The V call is TRBV5-5, the J call TRBJ1-1, with D possibly matching TRBD1 (5 bases). V gave up 2 bases and J gave up 6 bases, with 14 bases separating them. The CDR3 extends over 14 amino acids. Germline V gene sequence: CDR1 SGHKS, CDR2 YYEKEE (reference sequence). CDR3 residues: CASSFGTVRSEAFF. The DNA of the CDR3 is TGTGCCAGCAGCTTCGGGACCGTGAGGTCTGAAGCTTTCTTT. Based on the CDR3 plus reference TRBV5-5 and TRBJ1-1, the full variable domain is DAGVTQSPTHLIKTRGQQVTLRCSPISGHKSVSWYQQVLGQGPQFIFQYYEKEERGRGNFPDRFSARQFPNYSSELNVNALLLGDSALYLCASSFGTVRSEAFFGQGTRLTVV.

This clone was recorded once. The rearrangement joins TRBV29-1 to TRBJ1-4; D unclear. This CDR3 spans 13 amino acids. CDR1 is SQVTM and CDR2 is ANQGSEA in the germline V gene. The V end lost 6 bases, the J end lost 0 bases, and 8 bases lay between the germline ends. The CDR3 loop reads CSVEEATNEKLFF. The CDR3 nucleotides are TGCAGCGTGGAGGAGGCAACTAATGAAAAACTGTTTTTT.

The CDR3 DNA sequence: TGTGCCACCAGCAAAGCCCTACTCACGGAGCAGTTCTTC. Its protein product is CATSKALLTEQFF. The V call is TRBV15, the J call TRBJ2-1; no definite D call. Germline V gene lookup returns CDR1 LNHNV and CDR2 YYDKDF (reference sequence). Trimming stripped 4 bases from V and 10 bases from J, with 14 bases between. The CDR3 covers 13 residues.

The chain is built from TRBV2 and TRBJ2-3; possible D gene TRBD1, 5 bases. Germline CDR1 is SNHLY and CDR2 is FYNNEI. Trimming removed 7 bases at V and 3 bases at J, with 14 bases between. This CDR3 spans 14 amino acids. The CDR3 nucleotides are TGTGCCAGCAAGGTGGGGCCCGGTACAGATACGCAGTATTTT. Its translation: CASKVGPGTDTQYF.

The chain couples TRBV28 to TRBJ1-4, with a weak D call TRBD1 (6 bases). Germline CDR1 and CDR2: MDHEN and SYDVKM. The V and J ends lost 3 bases and 11 bases respectively, with 13 bases between them. The CDR3 extends over 13 amino acids. The CDR3 nucleotides are TGTGCCAGCAGTTTCGGACCCCAGGGGAAACTGTTTTTT. Amino acids: CASSFGPQGKLFF.

This clone occurred a few times. This rearrangement joins TRBV7-9 to TRBJ2-2, with 10 bases identical to TRBD2. The CDR3 is made up of 17 amino acids. The ends lost 5 bases at V and 0 bases at J; junction bases unmatched: 6. Germline-derived CDR1 and CDR2 are SEHNR and FQNEAQ (reference sequence). The CDR3 nucleotides are TGTGCCAGCAGCACAGGGACTAGCGAAACGAACACCGGGGAGCTGTTTTTT. Translating gives CASSTGTSETNTGELFF. Full variable domain (missing parts from reference TRBV7-9 and TRBJ2-2): DTGVSQNPRHKITKRGQNVTFRCDPISEHNRLYWYRQTLGQGPEFLTYFQNEAQLEKSRLLSDRFSAERPKGSFSTLEIQRTEQGDSAMYLCASSTGTSETNTGELFFGEGSRLTVL.

This clone was seen a few times. V is TRBV15 and J is TRBJ1-2, with D possibly TRBD1 on 5 matching bases. V lost 4 bases and J lost 6, with 12 bases in between. The CDR3 is 13 residues long. The V gene's germline CDR1 is LNHNV and CDR2 YYDKDF (reference sequence). CDR3 region: CATSKRGGDGYTF. Here the CDR3 DNA reads TGTGCCACCAGCAAGAGGGGCGGCGATGGCTACACCTTC.

On this clone: Additional DNA sequences in this sample encode the identical CDR3. The V gene is TRBV5-1, the J gene TRBJ1-3, with D possibly matching TRBD1 (6 bases). The V and J ends lost 2 bases and 3 bases respectively, with 9 bases between them. CDR1 and CDR2 (germline): SGHRS, YFSETQ. The CDR3 is made up of 14 amino acids. The CDR3: CASSLGGSGNTIYF. DNA of the CDR3: TGCGCCAGCAGCTTAGGGGGAAGTGGAAACACCATATATTTT. Full variable domain (remainder filled in from reference TRBV5-1 and TRBJ1-3): KAGVTQTPRYLIKTRGQQVTLSCSPISGHRSVSWYQQTPGQGLQFLFEYFSETQRNKGNFPGRFSGRQFSNSRSEMNVSTLELGDSALYLCASSLGGSGNTIYFGEGSWLTVV.